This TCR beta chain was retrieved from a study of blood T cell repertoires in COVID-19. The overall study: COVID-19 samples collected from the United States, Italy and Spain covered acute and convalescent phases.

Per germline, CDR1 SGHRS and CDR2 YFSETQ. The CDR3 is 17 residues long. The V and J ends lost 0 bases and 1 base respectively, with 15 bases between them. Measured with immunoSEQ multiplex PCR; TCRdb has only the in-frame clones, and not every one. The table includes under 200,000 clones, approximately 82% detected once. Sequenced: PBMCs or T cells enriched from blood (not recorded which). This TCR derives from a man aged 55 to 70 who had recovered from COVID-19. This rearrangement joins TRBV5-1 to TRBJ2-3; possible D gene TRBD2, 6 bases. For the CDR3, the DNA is TGCGCCAGCAGCTTGGCCGTCTCGGGAGCGGGCACAGATACGCAGTATTTT. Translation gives CASSLAVSGAGTDTQYF.